Sequencing of this T cell receptor (beta chain) was carried out in a study of T-cell reconstitution after alpha-beta-depleted transplantation in children. General study results and limits: Newly produced T cells mostly provided counts and TCRbeta diversity after one year, as hyperexpanded clones declined. There were reportedly several hundred expanded graft clones from which alpha-beta T cells came about two months after transplant. Recipient T cells and thymic progenitors that survived were the source of the high TCRbeta diversity seen at day 60 in some patients.

In this sample, this clonotype turned up a few times. Its cognate antigen is unknown. CDR1 is SGHNT and CDR2 is YYREEE in the germline V gene (reference sequence). After removal of 5 bases from V and 2 bases from J, the junction contained 3 bases not matched to a gene. The CDR3 loop spans 14 amino acids. Preparation of the TCRbeta library involved a method that used unique molecular identifiers. From the PCR reads, TCRdb called clonotypes with MiXCR, one entry per CDR3 protein. The table shows 200,000 to 250,000 distinct CDR3 sequences, with about 8.7% occurring only once. The input for sequencing was PBMCs, mostly from graft donor cells, taken 360 days after TCRalphabeta/CD19-depleted stem cell transplant. This sequence originates from a male patient between 2 and 15 years old who had a stem cell transplant for acute myeloid leukemia, so the T cells may come from the graft donor. V gene TRBV5-4 combines with J gene TRBJ2-7; 11 bases agree with TRBD1. CDR3 amino acids: CASRAGQGAYEQYF. DNA for the CDR3: TGTGCCAGCAGAGCGGGACAGGGGGCCTACGAGCAGTACTTC.